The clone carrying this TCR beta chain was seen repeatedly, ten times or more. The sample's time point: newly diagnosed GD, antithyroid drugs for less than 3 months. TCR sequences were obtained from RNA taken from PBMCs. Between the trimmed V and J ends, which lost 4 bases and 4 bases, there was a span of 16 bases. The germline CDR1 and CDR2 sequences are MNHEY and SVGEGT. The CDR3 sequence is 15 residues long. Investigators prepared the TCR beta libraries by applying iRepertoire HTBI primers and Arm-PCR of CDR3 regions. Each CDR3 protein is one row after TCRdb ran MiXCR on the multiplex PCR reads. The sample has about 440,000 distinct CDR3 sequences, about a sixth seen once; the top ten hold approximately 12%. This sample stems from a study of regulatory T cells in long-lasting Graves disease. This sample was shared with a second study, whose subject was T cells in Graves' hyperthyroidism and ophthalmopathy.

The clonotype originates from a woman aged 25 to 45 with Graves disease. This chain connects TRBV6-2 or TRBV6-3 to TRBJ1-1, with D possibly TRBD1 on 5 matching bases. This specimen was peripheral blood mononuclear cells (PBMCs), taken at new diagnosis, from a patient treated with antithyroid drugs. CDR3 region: CASSFPTGRSTEAFF. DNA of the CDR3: TGTGCCAGCAGTTTCCCCACAGGACGGAGCACTGAAGCTTTCTTT.